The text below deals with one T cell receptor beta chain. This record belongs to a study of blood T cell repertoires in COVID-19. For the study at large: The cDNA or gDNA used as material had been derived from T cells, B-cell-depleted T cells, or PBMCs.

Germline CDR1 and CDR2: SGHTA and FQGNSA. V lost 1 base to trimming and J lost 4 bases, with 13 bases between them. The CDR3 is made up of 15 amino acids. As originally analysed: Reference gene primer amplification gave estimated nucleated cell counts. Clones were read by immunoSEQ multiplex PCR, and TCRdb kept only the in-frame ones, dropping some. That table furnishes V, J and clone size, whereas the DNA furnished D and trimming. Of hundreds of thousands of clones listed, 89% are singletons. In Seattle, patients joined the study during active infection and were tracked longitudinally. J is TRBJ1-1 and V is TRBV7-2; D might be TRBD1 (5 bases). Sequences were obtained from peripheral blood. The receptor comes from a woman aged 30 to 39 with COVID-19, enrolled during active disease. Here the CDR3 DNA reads TGTGCCAGCAGCTTAGTTTTGCAGGGTACCACTGAAGCTTTCTTT. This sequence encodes CASSLVLQGTTEAFF.